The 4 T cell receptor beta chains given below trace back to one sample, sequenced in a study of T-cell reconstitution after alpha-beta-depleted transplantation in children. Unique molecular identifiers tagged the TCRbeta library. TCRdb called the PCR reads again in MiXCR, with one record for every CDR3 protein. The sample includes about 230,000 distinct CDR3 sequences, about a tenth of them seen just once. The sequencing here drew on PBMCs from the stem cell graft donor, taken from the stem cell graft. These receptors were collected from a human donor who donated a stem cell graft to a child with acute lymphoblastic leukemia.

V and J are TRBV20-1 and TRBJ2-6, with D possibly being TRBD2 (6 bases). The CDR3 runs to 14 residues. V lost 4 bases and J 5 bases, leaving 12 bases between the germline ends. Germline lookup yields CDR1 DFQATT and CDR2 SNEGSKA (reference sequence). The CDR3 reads CSAKTGGRANVLTF. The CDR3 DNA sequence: TGCAGTGCTAAAACCGGGGGAAGGGCCAACGTCCTGACTTTC.

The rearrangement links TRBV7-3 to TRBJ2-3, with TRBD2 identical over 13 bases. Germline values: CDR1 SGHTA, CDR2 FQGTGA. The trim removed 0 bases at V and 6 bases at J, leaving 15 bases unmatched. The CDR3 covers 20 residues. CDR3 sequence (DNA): TGTGCCAGCAGCTTAACCCTACTAGCGGGGGGGATAGGGGGGAGGGATACGCAGTATTTT. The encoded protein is CASSLTLLAGGIGGRDTQYF.

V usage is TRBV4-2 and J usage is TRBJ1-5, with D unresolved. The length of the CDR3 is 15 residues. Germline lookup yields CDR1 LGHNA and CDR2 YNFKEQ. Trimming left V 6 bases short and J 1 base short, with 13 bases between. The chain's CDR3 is CASRDGIESNQPQHF. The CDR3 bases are TGTGCCAGCAGGGACGGAATAGAAAGCAATCAGCCCCAGCATTTT.

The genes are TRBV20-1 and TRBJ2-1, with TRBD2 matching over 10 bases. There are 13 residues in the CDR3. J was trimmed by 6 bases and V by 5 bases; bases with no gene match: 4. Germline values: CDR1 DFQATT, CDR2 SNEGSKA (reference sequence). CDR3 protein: CSASSGGANEQFF. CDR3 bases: TGCAGTGCTTCCAGCGGGGGGGCCAATGAGCAGTTCTTC.